The clone carrying this T cell receptor (beta chain) was seen ten or more times. This entry belongs to a study of regulatory T cells in long-lasting Graves disease. Study-level information: Antithyroid drug use was under 3 months in newly diagnosed Graves' patients.

Time point noted: newly diagnosed GD, antithyroid drugs for less than 3 months. Extracted PBMC RNA gave rise to the TCR library. An endocrinology unit in Xi'an, China, supplied the patients. Sequencing libraries for TCR beta were prepared with iRepertoire HTBI primers and Arm-PCR of CDR3 regions. TCRdb redid the calling of the multiplex PCR reads with MiXCR, one entry per CDR3 protein. The sample consists of fewer than 550,000 distinct CDR3 sequences, about 15% of them appearing once. CDR1 and CDR2 (germline): SEHNR, FQNEAQ (reference sequence). Trimming cost V 4 bases and J 4 bases; bases outside gene matches: 9. The CDR3 contains 15 residues. The same specimen was also included in a second study, on T cells in Graves' hyperthyroidism and ophthalmopathy. From that second work: Most clonotypes expanded in thyroid above 0.001 were likewise present in blood.

The source was peripheral blood mononuclear cells (PBMCs), collected at new diagnosis, from a patient treated with antithyroid drugs. This sequence originates from a woman aged 40-60 years with Graves disease. The rearrangement joins TRBV7-9 to TRBJ1-2; 7 positions match TRBD1. The CDR3 protein is CASSSANRGGYGYTF. CDR3 in DNA: TGTGCCAGCAGCTCAGCAAACAGGGGTGGCTATGGCTACACCTTC.